Listed below are T cell receptor beta chains from one sample, sequenced in a study of cytomegalovirus exposure and HLA in healthy donors. Using immunoSEQ multiplex PCR, the repertoire was profiled, and TCRdb retains in-frame clones only, with some absent. The data hold more than 85,000 clones, with about 86% observed a single time. Sample: PBMCs. These receptors all come from a woman younger than 35 in good health and CMV-seropositive. Each CDR3 is given with its conserved first and last residue. Each record gives: D gene, J gene, clone size, V gene, CDR3 DNA, CDR3 protein. The D gene is left open where the match is weak. Part of the rows lack a size; the others show once, few, many or a class for expanded clones.

D gene: TRBD1; J gene: TRBJ1-1; clone size: -; V gene: TRBV7-9; CDR3 DNA: TGTGCCAGCAGCGAAGGACAGGGCATGAACACTGAAGCTTTCTTT; CDR3 protein: CASSEGQGMNTEAFF
D gene: TRBD2; J gene: TRBJ2-7; clone size: -; V gene: TRBV18; CDR3 DNA: TGTGCCAGCTCCCCGACTAGCGGGAGTCTCAACGAGCAGTACTTC; CDR3 protein: CASSPTSGSLNEQYF
D gene: -; J gene: TRBJ1-2; clone size: -; V gene: TRBV5-1; CDR3 DNA: TGCGCCAGCAGCTTGGGCGGGGCCTATGGCTACACCTTC; CDR3 protein: CASSLGGAYGYTF
D gene: -; J gene: TRBJ2-3; clone size: -; V gene: TRBV19; CDR3 DNA: TGTGCCAGTAGCGAACCCAGGGGGAGGACCCTCACAGATACGCAGTATTTT; CDR3 protein: CASSEPRGRTLTDTQYF
D gene: TRBD2; J gene: TRBJ2-1; clone size: -; V gene: TRBV27; CDR3 DNA: TGTGCCAGCACCTTAGCGGGGCCCTACAATGAGCAGTTCTTC; CDR3 protein: CASTLAGPYNEQFF
D gene: -; J gene: TRBJ2-1; clone size: once; V gene: TRBV7-2; CDR3 DNA: TGTGCCAGCAACCTCCGCCGGAGTCCATACAATGAGCAGTTCTTC; CDR3 protein: CASNLRRSPYNEQFF
D gene: TRBD1; J gene: TRBJ2-2; clone size: -; V gene: TRBV19; CDR3 DNA: TGTGCCAGTAGGAAATCGGGACAGGGGAACACCGGGGAGCTGTTTTTT; CDR3 protein: CASRKSGQGNTGELFF
D gene: -; J gene: TRBJ2-3; clone size: -; V gene: TRBV5-4; CDR3 DNA: TGTGCCAGCAGCTTCGGTGGCGGCCCAGATACGCAGTATTTT; CDR3 protein: CASSFGGGPDTQYF
D gene: -; J gene: TRBJ2-2; clone size: -; V gene: TRBV25-1; CDR3 DNA: TGTGCCAGCCGGGCAGGGGCCCTTACCGGGGAGCTGTTTTTT; CDR3 protein: CASRAGALTGELFF
D gene: -; J gene: TRBJ2-5; clone size: -; V gene: TRBV19; CDR3 DNA: TGTGCCAGTTCGAGGGAAACAGGGTTGGGGGAGACCCAGTACTTC; CDR3 protein: CASSRETGLGETQYF
D gene: -; J gene: TRBJ2-7; clone size: few; V gene: TRBV6-6; CDR3 DNA: TGTGCCAGCAGTGCAGGACATCTCCCGGGTTGGGAGCAGTACTTC; CDR3 protein: CASSAGHLPGWEQYF
D gene: -; J gene: TRBJ1-5; clone size: -; V gene: TRBV10-3; CDR3 DNA: TGTGCCGCCCGCGGAGCGGCAATCAATCAGCCCCAGCATTTT; CDR3 protein: CAARGAAINQPQHF
D gene: -; J gene: TRBJ1-4; clone size: once; V gene: TRBV10-2; CDR3 DNA: TGCGCCAGCAGCAGGGATAATGAAAAACTGTTTTTT; CDR3 protein: CASSRDNEKLFF
D gene: TRBD2; J gene: TRBJ2-1; clone size: -; V gene: TRBV29-1; CDR3 DNA: TGCAGCCCCGGGAGGGGCGCCCACGCTCTAGCGGGAGGGCCTTTGCACAATGAGCAGTTCTTC; CDR3 protein: CSPGRGAHALAGGPLHNEQFF
D gene: -; J gene: TRBJ2-3; clone size: -; V gene: TRBV2; CDR3 DNA: TGTGCCAGCGTAAAAGTAGGGACTCGATCAGGGGATACGCAGTATTTT; CDR3 protein: CASVKVGTRSGDTQYF
D gene: -; J gene: TRBJ2-7; clone size: -; V gene: TRBV7-9; CDR3 DNA: TGTGCCAGCAGCCCTAGTTCGGGTTACGAGCAGTACTTC; CDR3 protein: CASSPSSGYEQYF
D gene: TRBD1; J gene: TRBJ1-1; clone size: once; V gene: TRBV14; CDR3 DNA: TGTGCCAGCACCACCTTGACAGGGAGCATGAACACTGAAGCTTTCTTT; CDR3 protein: CASTTLTGSMNTEAFF
D gene: TRBD1; J gene: TRBJ1-1; clone size: -; V gene: TRBV25-1; CDR3 DNA: TGTGCCAGCAGTGGCCTCACAGGGGGCACTGAAGCTTTCTTT; CDR3 protein: CASSGLTGGTEAFF
D gene: -; J gene: TRBJ1-1; clone size: -; V gene: TRBV30; CDR3 DNA: TGTGCCTGGAGTGTAAGACAAAACACTGAAGCTTTCTTT; CDR3 protein: CAWSVRQNTEAFF
D gene: -; J gene: TRBJ2-7; clone size: -; V gene: TRBV27; CDR3 DNA: TGTGCCAGCAGTTACGGTTATGGCTACGAGCAGTACTTC; CDR3 protein: CASSYGYGYEQYF
D gene: -; J gene: TRBJ2-2; clone size: once; V gene: TRBV6-5; CDR3 DNA: TGTGCCAGCAGTCCCGCGTACACCGGGGAGCTGTTTTTT; CDR3 protein: CASSPAYTGELFF
D gene: -; J gene: TRBJ2-1; clone size: -; V gene: TRBV7-8; CDR3 DNA: TGTGCCAGCAGCACGGGGAATGAGCAGTTCTTC; CDR3 protein: CASSTGNEQFF
D gene: TRBD2; J gene: TRBJ2-1; clone size: -; V gene: TRBV4-1; CDR3 DNA: TGCGCCAGCAGCCTTCCGGGACTAGCGGGGGAGGGTGAGCAGTTCTTC; CDR3 protein: CASSLPGLAGEGEQFF